What follows is one T cell receptor (beta chain) and its context. V was clipped by 6 bases and J by 4 bases; unmatched bases: 14. The CDR3 has 17 residues. Germline CDR1 SEHNR, CDR2 FQNEAQ (reference sequence). These data belong to a study of blood T cell repertoires in COVID-19. About the research overall: The cDNA or gDNA used as material had been derived from T cells, B-cell-depleted T cells, or PBMCs.

Donors in Cohort 3 who had recovered were those with two negative PCRs, healthcare professional clearance, or resolution of their symptoms. Original handling: Counts of nucleated cells, estimated from reference gene primer amplification, were obtained. The data were produced by immunoSEQ multiplex PCR, yet TCRdb's version contains in-frame clones alone and is incomplete. That table is the source of V, J and clone size, and D and trimming were worked out from the DNA. Here the sample spans some 390,000 clones, over 85% being singletons. This TCR came from a woman in her twenties or thirties who had recovered from COVID-19. This sequence joins TRBV7-9 and TRBJ1-2; 10 positions agree with TRBD1. The sequencing input was PBMCs or T cells enriched from blood (not recorded which). In DNA, the CDR3 is TGTGCCAGCAGACACGTCCCGGGACAGGGGTCGCGCTATGGCTACACCTTC. Translating gives CASRHVPGQGSRYGYTF.